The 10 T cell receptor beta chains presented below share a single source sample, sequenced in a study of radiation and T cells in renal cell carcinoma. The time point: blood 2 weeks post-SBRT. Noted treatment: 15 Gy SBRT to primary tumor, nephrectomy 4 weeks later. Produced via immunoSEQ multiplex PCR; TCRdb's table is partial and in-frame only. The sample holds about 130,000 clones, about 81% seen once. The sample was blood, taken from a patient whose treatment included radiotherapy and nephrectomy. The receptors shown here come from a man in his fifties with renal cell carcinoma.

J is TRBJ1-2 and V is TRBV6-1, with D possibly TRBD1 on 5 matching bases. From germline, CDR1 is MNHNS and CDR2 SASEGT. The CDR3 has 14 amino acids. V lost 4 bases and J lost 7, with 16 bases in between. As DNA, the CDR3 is TGTGCCAGCAGTGTCTCCAGGACAACGGGTGGCTACACCTTC. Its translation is CASSVSRTTGGYTF.

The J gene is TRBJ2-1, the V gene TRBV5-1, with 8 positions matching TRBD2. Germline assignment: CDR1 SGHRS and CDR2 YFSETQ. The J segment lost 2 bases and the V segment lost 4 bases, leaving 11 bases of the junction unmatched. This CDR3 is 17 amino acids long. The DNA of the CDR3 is TGCGCCAGCAGCCCATACGGGAGGGCCGGTGCCTACAATGAGCAGTTCTTC. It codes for CASSPYGRAGAYNEQFF. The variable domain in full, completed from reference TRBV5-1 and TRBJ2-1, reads KAGVTQTPRYLIKTRGQQVTLSCSPISGHRSVSWYQQTPGQGLQFLFEYFSETQRNKGNFPGRFSGRQFSNSRSEMNVSTLELGDSALYLCASSPYGRAGAYNEQFFGPGTRLTVL.

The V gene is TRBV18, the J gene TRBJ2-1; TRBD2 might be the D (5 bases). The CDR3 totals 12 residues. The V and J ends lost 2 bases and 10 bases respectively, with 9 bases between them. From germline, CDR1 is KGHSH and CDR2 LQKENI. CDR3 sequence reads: CASSPGRGEQFF. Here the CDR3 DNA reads TGTGCCAGCTCACCAGGGAGAGGGGAGCAGTTCTTC.

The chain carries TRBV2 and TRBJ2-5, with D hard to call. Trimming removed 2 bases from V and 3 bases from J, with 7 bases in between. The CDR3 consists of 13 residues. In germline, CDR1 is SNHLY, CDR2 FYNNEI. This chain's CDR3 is CASSEFMEETQYF. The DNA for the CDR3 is TGTGCCAGCAGTGAATTCATGGAAGAGACCCAGTACTTC.

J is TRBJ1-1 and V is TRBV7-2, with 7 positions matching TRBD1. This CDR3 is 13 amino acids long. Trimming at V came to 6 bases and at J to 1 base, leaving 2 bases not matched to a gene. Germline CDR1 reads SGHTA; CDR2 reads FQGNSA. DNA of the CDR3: TGTGCCAGCAGAGGACAGGAGAACACTGAAGCTTTCTTT. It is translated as CASRGQENTEAFF.

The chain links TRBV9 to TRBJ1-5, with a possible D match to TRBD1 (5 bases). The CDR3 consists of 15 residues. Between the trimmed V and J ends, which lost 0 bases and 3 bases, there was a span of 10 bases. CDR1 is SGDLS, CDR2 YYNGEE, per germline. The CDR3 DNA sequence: TGTGCCAGCAGCGTAGGGGCAGGACACAATCAGCCCCAGCATTTT. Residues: CASSVGAGHNQPQHF.

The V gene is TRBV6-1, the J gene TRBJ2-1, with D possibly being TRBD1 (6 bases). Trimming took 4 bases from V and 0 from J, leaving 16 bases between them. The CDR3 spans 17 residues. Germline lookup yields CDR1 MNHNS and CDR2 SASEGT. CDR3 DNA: TGTGCCAGCAGTGGGTTGGGGGCCCGGAGCTCCTACAATGAGCAGTTCTTC. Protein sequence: CASSGLGARSSYNEQFF.

DNA of the CDR3: TGCGCCAGCAGTGCCCCAGGGGGAGTGACCCAGTACTTC. It translates to CASSAPGGVTQYF. V is TRBV10-1 and J is TRBJ2-5, with 7 bases matching TRBD1. With 4 bases clipped from V and 7 bases from J, the junction kept 6 bases outside the gene matches. CDR1 is WNHNN, CDR2 SYGVQD, per germline (reference sequence). There are 13 residues in the CDR3.

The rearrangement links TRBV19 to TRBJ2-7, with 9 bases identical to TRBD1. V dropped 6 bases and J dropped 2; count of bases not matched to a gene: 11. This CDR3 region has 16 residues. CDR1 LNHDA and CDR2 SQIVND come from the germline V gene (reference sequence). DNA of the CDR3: TGTGCCAGTAGGACTTCCGGGACAGGGTTAACCTACGAGCAGTACTTC. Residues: CASRTSGTGLTYEQYF.

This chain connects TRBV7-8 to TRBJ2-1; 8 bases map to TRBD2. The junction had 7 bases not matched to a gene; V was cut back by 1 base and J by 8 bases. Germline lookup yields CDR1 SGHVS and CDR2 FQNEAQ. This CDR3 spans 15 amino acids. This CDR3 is CASSLGAGESHEQFF. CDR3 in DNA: TGTGCCAGCAGCTTAGGAGCGGGGGAGTCGCATGAGCAGTTCTTC.